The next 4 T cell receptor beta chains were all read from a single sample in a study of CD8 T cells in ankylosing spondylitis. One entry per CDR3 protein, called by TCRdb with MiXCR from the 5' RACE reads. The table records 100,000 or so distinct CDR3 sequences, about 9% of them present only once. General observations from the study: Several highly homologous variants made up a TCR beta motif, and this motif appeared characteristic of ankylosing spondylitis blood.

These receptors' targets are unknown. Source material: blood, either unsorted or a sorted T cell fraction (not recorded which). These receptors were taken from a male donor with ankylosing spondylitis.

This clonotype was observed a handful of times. CDR3: CASSSTGTGDYEQYF. CDR3 nucleotide sequence: TGTGCCAGCAGCTCTACCGGGACAGGGGACTACGAGCAGTACTTC. The chain recombines TRBV7-8 with TRBJ2-7; 10 nucleotides line up with TRBD1. Trimming removed 4 bases from V and 3 bases from J; junction bases left unmatched: 6. The CDR3 is 15 amino acids. CDR1 SGHVS and CDR2 FQNEAQ come from the germline V gene. Variable domain in full (rest from reference TRBV7-8 and TRBJ2-7): GAGVSQSPRYKVAKRGQDVALRCDPISGHVSLFWYQQALGQGPEFLTYFQNEAQLDKSGLPSDRFFAERPEGSVSTLKIQRTQQEDSAVYLCASSSTGTGDYEQYFGPGTRLTVT.

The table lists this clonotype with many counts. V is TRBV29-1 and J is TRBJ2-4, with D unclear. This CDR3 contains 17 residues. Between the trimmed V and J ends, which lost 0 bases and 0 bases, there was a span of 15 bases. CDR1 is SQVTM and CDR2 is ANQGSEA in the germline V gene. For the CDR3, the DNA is TGCAGCGTTGAAGATTGGGAACCGATTTTAGCCAAAAACATTCAGTACTTC. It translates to CSVEDWEPILAKNIQYF.

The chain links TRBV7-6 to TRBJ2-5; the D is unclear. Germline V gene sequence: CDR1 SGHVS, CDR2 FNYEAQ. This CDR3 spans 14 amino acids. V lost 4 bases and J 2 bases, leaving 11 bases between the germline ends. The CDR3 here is CASSWAVSQETQYF. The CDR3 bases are TGTGCCAGCAGCTGGGCTGTGTCTCAAGAGACCCAGTACTTC.

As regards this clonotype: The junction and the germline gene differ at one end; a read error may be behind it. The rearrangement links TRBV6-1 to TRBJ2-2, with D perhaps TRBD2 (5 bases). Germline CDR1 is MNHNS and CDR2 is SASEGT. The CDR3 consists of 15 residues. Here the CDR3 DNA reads TGTGCCAGCAGTGAAGCGGAGCATTACACCGGGGAGCTGTCTTTT. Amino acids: CASSEAEHYTGELSF.